This entry is about one TCR beta chain. Data came from immunoSEQ multiplex PCR; TCRdb stores just in-frame clones and leaves some out. Of fewer than 45,000 clones listed, 90% to 95% are singletons. This sample was included in a study of T cell changes during pregnancy in multiple sclerosis. CDR3 length: 16 amino acids. Per the germline V gene, CDR1 is SGHRS and CDR2 is YFSETQ. The V end lost 2 bases, the J end lost 0 bases, and 14 bases lay between the germline ends. This material consisted of CD4+ T cells from peripheral blood mononuclear cells, taken in the third trimester of pregnancy. The receptor was derived from a female donor with multiple sclerosis, enrolled in a pregnancy study. The V and J genes are TRBV5-1 and TRBJ1-1; D perhaps matches TRBD1 (5 bases). DNA of the CDR3: TGCGCCAGCAGCTTTTCTATGGGAGGGGTGAACACTGAAGCTTTCTTT. Protein: CASSFSMGGVNTEAFF.